This T cell receptor beta chain was retrieved from a study of blood T cell repertoires in COVID-19. On the study more broadly: Researchers got acute and convalescent COVID-19 samples from the United States, Italy and Spain.

Study members were between 18 and 89 years old and lived in 20 to 25 US regions. The V segment lost 2 bases and the J segment 4 bases; nucleotides outside the gene matches: 5. CDR3 size: 14 residues. Germline lookup yields CDR1 GTSNPN and CDR2 SVGIG (reference sequence). The authors' processing: Reference gene primer amplification gave estimated nucleated cell counts. Assay: immunoSEQ multiplex PCR; the TCRdb copy retains only in-frame clones and omits some. V and J calls and clone size follow that table, whereas D and trimming were derived from the DNA. Counted here are 120,000 to 150,000 clones, 84% occurring once; the ten biggest clones make up approximately 1.8%.

The sequencing sample was made of PBMCs or T cells enriched from blood (not recorded which). The receptor comes from a woman aged 18-29 years who had been exposed to COVID-19. The rearrangement joins TRBV30 to TRBJ1-3; the match to TRBD1 covers 7 bases. In nucleotides, the CDR3 is TGTGCCTGGAGTCCCCCGGGACAGGGAAACACCATATATTTT. Encoded protein: CAWSPPGQGNTIYF.